These 15 T cell receptor beta chains originate from one sample sequenced in a study of blood T cell repertoires in COVID-19. The table came from immunoSEQ multiplex PCR; TCRdb's copy has only in-frame clones and leaves some out. The sample consists of fewer than 300,000 clones, roughly 84% of them appearing once. The sample comprised peripheral blood. The source of these receptors is a woman aged 18-29 years with acute or convalescent COVID-19.

V usage is TRBV21-1 and J usage is TRBJ2-3; TRBD1 is taken as the D call from the table, unchecked against the DNA. TRBV21-1 is a pseudogene locus. CDR3 size: 14 residues. This CDR3 is CASLRGQGPDTQYF. CDR3 bases: TGTGCCAGCCTCAGGGGCCAGGGACCAGATACGCAGTATTTT.

The chain joins TRBV18 to TRBJ2-5; weak D call: TRBD2 (6 bases). Trimming took 6 bases from V and 1 from J, leaving 21 bases between them. The CDR3 is 17 residues long. CDR1 is KGHSH, CDR2 LQKENI, per germline. The CDR3 reads CASSDKVGGPIQETQYF. The CDR3, as DNA: TGTGCCAGCTCCGACAAAGTGGGGGGTCCTATCCAAGAGACCCAGTACTTC.

This chain connects TRBV19 to TRBJ2-5; TRBD1 matches 9 bases. Trimming at V came to 4 bases and at J to 1 base, leaving 7 bases not matched to a gene. This CDR3 comprises 16 residues. The germline V gene encodes CDR1 LNHDA and CDR2 SQIVND (reference sequence). CDR3 coding DNA: TGTGCCAGTAGTAATCTCCGGGACAGGGCCCAAGAGACCCAGTACTTC. Translating it yields CASSNLRDRAQETQYF.

Of note for this clone: Other nucleotide sequences from this sample produce the same CDR3. The gene calls are TRBV5-1 and TRBJ1-3, with 9 bases aligning to TRBD1. The CDR3 length is 15 residues. The V gene end was trimmed by 3 bases and the J gene end by 4 bases; junction bases not matched to a gene: 5. Germline lookup yields CDR1 SGHRS and CDR2 YFSETQ. The CDR3 DNA sequence: TGCGCCAGCAGCTCCGGGACAGGGTCAGGAAACACCATATATTTT. Translating it yields CASSSGTGSGNTIYF.

The chain joins TRBV5-6 to TRBJ1-1; the D is unclear. V lost 9 bases and J 1 base, leaving 13 bases between the germline ends. The CDR3 runs 13 residues. Germline CDR1 and CDR2: SGHDT and YYEEEE. The DNA of the CDR3 is TGTGCCACACAAACCGGGGAGAACACTGAAGCTTTCTTT. It is translated as CATQTGENTEAFF.

The chain uses TRBV12-3 or TRBV12-4 and TRBJ2-1, with D possibly TRBD2 on 5 matching bases. Trimming removed 6 bases at V and 3 bases at J, with 6 bases between. This CDR3 is 12 amino acids long. The CDR3: CASRLGYNEQFF. The CDR3 DNA reads as TGTGCCAGCAGACTAGGCTACAATGAGCAGTTCTTC.

The chain links TRBV28 to TRBJ1-5; 9 bases map to TRBD1. Germline CDR1 is MDHEN and CDR2 is SYDVKM. After removal of 6 bases from V and 0 bases from J, the junction contained 6 bases not matched to a gene. The CDR3 spans 16 residues. The CDR3 is CASRTGTGYSNQPQHF. In DNA, the CDR3 is TGTGCCAGCAGAACCGGGACAGGGTATAGCAATCAGCCCCAGCATTTT.

This sequence joins TRBV7-9 and TRBJ2-7; a possible D gene is TRBD2 (5 bases). Trimming pared 3 bases from V and 3 bases from J, leaving 27 bases between. This CDR3 has 19 amino acids. Germline V gene lookup returns CDR1 SEHNR and CDR2 FQNEAQ (reference sequence). The CDR3 DNA sequence: TGTGCCAGCAGCTTTGGAATCGAGAAACGGGATTCAGAGTACTACGAGCAGTACTTC. Translation gives CASSFGIEKRDSEYYEQYF.

The J gene is TRBJ1-2, the V gene TRBV4-1; 7 bases are shared with TRBD1. V gave up 0 bases and J gave up 5 bases; unmatched junction bases: 6. This CDR3 region has 15 residues. Germline assignment: CDR1 MGHRA and CDR2 YSYEKL. The CDR3 DNA sequence: TGCGCCAGCAGCCAAGAATTGAGACAGGGTTATGGCTACACCTTC. Its translation: CASSQELRQGYGYTF.

This chain joins TRBV11-2 and TRBJ2-7, with TRBD2 as a possible D gene (6 bases). Trimming cost V 4 bases and J 2 bases, with 12 bases left between them. This CDR3 region has 14 residues. Germline V gene lookup returns CDR1 SGHAT and CDR2 FQNNGV. The CDR3 nucleotides read TGTGCCAGCAGCTATCAGGGACTGGCCTACGAGCAGTACTTC. Its translation is CASSYQGLAYEQYF.

The gene calls are TRBV12-3 or TRBV12-4 and TRBJ1-2; D gene ambiguous. This CDR3 contains 11 residues. With 6 bases removed from V and 2 bases from J, the gap between germline ends came to 4 bases. Written as DNA, the CDR3 is TGTGCCAGCAGCAGGAACTATGGCTACACCTTC. It encodes CASSRNYGYTF.

The chain combines TRBV29-1 with TRBJ1-2, with 11 nucleotides matching TRBD1. V shed 1 base, J shed 7 bases, and the junction held 8 bases outside the gene matches. The CDR3 runs to 15 residues. The V gene's germline CDR1 is SQVTM and CDR2 ANQGSEA. The chain's CDR3 is CSVEGGTGGQVGYTF. The CDR3 bases are TGCAGCGTTGAAGGGGGGACAGGGGGTCAGGTTGGCTACACCTTC.

This clone appeared many times. The chain combines TRBV18 with TRBJ1-2; a possible D gene is TRBD1 (6 bases). V shed 4 bases and J shed 4 bases, with 10 bases lying between them. The CDR3 contains 13 residues. Germline V gene lookup returns CDR1 KGHSH and CDR2 LQKENI. CDR3 loop: CASSQQGRYGYTF. The CDR3 coding sequence is TGTGCCAGCTCACAACAGGGCCGCTATGGCTACACCTTC.

This chain joins TRBV2 and TRBJ2-7; D might be TRBD2 (5 bases). Germline-derived CDR1 and CDR2 are SNHLY and FYNNEI. V dropped 6 bases and J dropped 3 bases, with 9 bases sitting between them. This CDR3 spans 12 amino acids. The CDR3 spells CASSGDDYEQYF. CDR3 DNA sequence: TGTGCCAGCAGCGGGGATGACTACGAGCAGTACTTC.

V and J are TRBV27 and TRBJ2-7, with TRBD1 matching 8 bases. With 6 bases clipped from V and 1 base from J, the junction kept 5 bases outside the gene matches. The CDR3 consists of 14 residues. The germline V gene has CDR1 MNHEY and CDR2 SMNVEV (reference sequence). CDR3 in DNA: TGTGCCAGCAGCGCCGGGACAGGTTCCTACGAGCAGTACTTC. As protein: CASSAGTGSYEQYF.